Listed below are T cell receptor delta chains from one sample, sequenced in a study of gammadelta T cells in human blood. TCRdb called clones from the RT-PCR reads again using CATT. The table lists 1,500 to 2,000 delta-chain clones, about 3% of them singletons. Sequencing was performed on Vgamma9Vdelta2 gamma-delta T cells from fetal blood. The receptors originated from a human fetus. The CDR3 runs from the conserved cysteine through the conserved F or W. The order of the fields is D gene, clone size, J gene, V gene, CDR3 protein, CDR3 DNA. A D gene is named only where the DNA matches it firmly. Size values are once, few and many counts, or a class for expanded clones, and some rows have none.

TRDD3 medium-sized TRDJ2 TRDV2 CACDTLGDTAAQLFF TGTGCCTGTGACACACTGGGGGATACGGCAGCACAACTCTTCTTT
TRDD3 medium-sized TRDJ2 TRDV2 CACDTLGDTPAQLFF TGTGCCTGTGACACCCTGGGGGATACGCCAGCACAACTCTTCTTT
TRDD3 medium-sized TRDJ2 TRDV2 CACDTWGIVTAQLFF TGTGCCTGTGACACCTGGGGGATCGTGACAGCACAACTCTTCTTT
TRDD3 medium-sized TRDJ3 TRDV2 CACDTGGYGSWDTRQMFF TGTGCCTGTGACACCGGGGGATACGGCTCCTGGGACACCCGACAGATGTTTTTC
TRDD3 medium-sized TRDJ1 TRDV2 CACDSTGGYTDKLIF TGTGCCTGTGACAGTACTGGGGGATACACCGATAAACTCATCTTT
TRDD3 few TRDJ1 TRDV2 CACDTKGIRTDKLIF TGTGCCTGTGACACAAAAGGGATACGCACCGATAAACTCATCTTT
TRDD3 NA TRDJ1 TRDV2 CACDRWGIGDKLIF TGTGCCTGTGACCGCTGGGGGATAGGAGATAAACTCATCTTT
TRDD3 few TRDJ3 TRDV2 CACDTGGYRTWDTRQMFF TGTGCCTGTGACACCGGGGGATACAGGACCTGGGACACCCGACAGATGTTTTTC
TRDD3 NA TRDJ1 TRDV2 CACDPVLGDMPKKLIF TGTGCCTGTGACCCAGTACTGGGGGATATGCCTAAGAAACTCATCTTT
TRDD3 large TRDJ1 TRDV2 CACDTLGTYTDKLIF TGTGCCTGTGACACACTGGGGACCTACACCGATAAACTCATCTTT
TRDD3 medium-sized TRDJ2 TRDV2 CACDVLGDTAALTAQLFF TGTGCCTGTGATGTACTGGGGGATACGGCCGCTTTGACAGCACAACTCTTCTTT
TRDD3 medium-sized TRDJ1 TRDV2 CACDRLGDPYTDKLIF TGTGCCTGTGACAGACTGGGGGATCCGTACACCGATAAACTCATCTTT
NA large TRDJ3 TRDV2 CACDTWDTRQMFF TGTGCCTGTGACACCTGGGACACCCGACAGATGTTTTTC
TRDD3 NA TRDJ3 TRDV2 CACDTVRGYWDTRQMFF TGTGCCTGTGACACCGTAAGGGGATACTGGGACACCCGACAGATGTTTTTC
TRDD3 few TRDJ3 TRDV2 CACDKLGDNSWDTRQMFF TGTGCCTGTGACAAACTGGGGGATAACTCCTGGGACACCCGACAGATGTTTTTC
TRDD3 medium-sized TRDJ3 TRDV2 CACDTWGMSSWDTRQMFF TGTGCCTGTGACACCTGGGGGATGAGCTCCTGGGACACCCGACAGATGTTTTTC
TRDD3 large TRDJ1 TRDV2 CACDTWGNTDKLIF TGTGCCTGTGACACCTGGGGGAACACCGATAAACTCATCTTT
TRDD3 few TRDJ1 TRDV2 CACDRLGDLVTYTDKLIF TGTGCCTGTGACCGCCTGGGGGATCTCGTGACTTACACCGATAAACTCATCTTT
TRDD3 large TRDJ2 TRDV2 CACDILGDTAQLFF TGTGCCTGTGACATACTGGGGGATACAGCACAACTCTTCTTT
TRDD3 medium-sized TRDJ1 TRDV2 CACDTDWGIRGTDKLIF TGTGCCTGTGACACCGACTGGGGGATACGCGGGACCGATAAACTCATCTTT
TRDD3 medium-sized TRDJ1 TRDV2 CACDTVGLGDTDKLIF TGTGCCTGTGACACAGTTGGACTGGGGGACACCGATAAACTCATCTTT
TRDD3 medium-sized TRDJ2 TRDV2 CACDTLGDTALTAQLFF TGTGCCTGTGACACCTTGGGGGATACAGCTTTGACAGCACAACTCTTCTTT
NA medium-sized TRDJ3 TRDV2 CACDTAGSSWDTRQMFF TGTGCCTGTGACACTGCTGGGAGCTCCTGGGACACCCGACAGATGTTTTTC
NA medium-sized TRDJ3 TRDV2 CACDKLGISWDTRQMFF TGTGCCTGTGACAAGCTGGGGATTTCCTGGGACACCCGACAGATGTTTTTC
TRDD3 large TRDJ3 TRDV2 CACDVLGDTSSWDTRQMFF TGTGCCTGTGACGTACTGGGGGATACGAGCTCCTGGGACACCCGACAGATGTTTTTC
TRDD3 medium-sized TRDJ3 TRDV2 CACDTVEGDWSSWDTRQMFF TGTGCCTGTGACACCGTAGAGGGGGATTGGAGCTCCTGGGACACCCGACAGATGTTTTTC
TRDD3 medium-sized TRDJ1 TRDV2 CACDTWGIGDKLIF TGTGCCTGTGACACCTGGGGGATTGGCGATAAACTCATCTTT
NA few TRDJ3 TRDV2 CACDTIAWDTRQMFF TGTGCCTGTGACACCATCGCCTGGGACACCCGACAGATGTTTTTC
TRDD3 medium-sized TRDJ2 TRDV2 CACDTMGDTGTAQLFF TGTGCCTGTGACACCATGGGGGATACGGGGACAGCACAACTCTTCTTT
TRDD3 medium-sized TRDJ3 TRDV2 CACDITGASSWDTRQMFF TGTGCCTGTGACATCACTGGGGCAAGCTCCTGGGACACCCGACAGATGTTTTTC
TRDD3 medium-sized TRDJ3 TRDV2 CACERGIRSWDTRQMFF TGTGCCTGTGAGAGGGGGATACGCTCCTGGGACACCCGACAGATGTTTTTC
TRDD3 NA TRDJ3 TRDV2 CACDTVLGIGSWDTRQMFF TGTGCCTGTGACACCGTACTGGGGATAGGGTCCTGGGACACCCGACAGATGTTTTTC
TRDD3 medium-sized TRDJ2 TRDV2 CACDTGNWGMTAQLFF TGTGCCTGTGACACCGGAAACTGGGGGATGACAGCACAACTCTTCTTT
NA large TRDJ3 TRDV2 CACDTVLSWDTRQMFF TGTGCCTGTGACACCGTACTCTCCTGGGACACCCGACAGATGTTTTTC
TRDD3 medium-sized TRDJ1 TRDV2 CACDVLGPPNSDKLIF TGTGCCTGTGACGTACTGGGGCCCCCTAACAGCGATAAACTCATCTTT
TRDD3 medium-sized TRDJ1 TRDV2 CACDTVGDTDTDKLIF TGTGCCTGTGACACCGTGGGGGATACGGACACCGATAAACTCATCTTT
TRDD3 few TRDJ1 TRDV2 CACDSVLGKRTDKLIF TGTGCCTGTGACAGCGTACTGGGGAAGAGGACCGATAAACTCATCTTT
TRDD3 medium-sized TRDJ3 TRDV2 CACDTVGEASWDTRQMFF TGTGCCTGTGACACCGTGGGGGAAGCCTCCTGGGACACCCGACAGATGTTTTTC
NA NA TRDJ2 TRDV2 CACDTVGKRGAAQLFF TGTGCCTGTGACACCGTGGGGAAAAGAGGGGCAGCACAACTCTTCTTT
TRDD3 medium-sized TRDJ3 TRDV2 CACDTWGISGSWDTRQMFF TGTGCCTGTGACACCTGGGGGATCTCCGGCTCCTGGGACACCCGACAGATGTTTTTC
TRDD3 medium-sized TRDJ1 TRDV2 CACDPWGIRTDKLIF TGTGCCTGTGACCCCTGGGGGATACGCACCGATAAACTCATCTTT
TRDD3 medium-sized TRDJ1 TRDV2 CACDTGTWGIRGEDKLIF TGTGCCTGTGACACCGGAACCTGGGGGATACGCGGGGAGGATAAACTCATCTTT
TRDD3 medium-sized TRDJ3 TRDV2 CACDNTGGSSWDTRQMFF TGTGCCTGTGACAATACTGGGGGAAGCTCCTGGGACACCCGACAGATGTTTTTC
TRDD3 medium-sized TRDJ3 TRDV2 CACDTVRGYGSWDTRQMFF TGTGCCTGTGACACCGTAAGGGGATACGGCTCCTGGGACACCCGACAGATGTTTTTC